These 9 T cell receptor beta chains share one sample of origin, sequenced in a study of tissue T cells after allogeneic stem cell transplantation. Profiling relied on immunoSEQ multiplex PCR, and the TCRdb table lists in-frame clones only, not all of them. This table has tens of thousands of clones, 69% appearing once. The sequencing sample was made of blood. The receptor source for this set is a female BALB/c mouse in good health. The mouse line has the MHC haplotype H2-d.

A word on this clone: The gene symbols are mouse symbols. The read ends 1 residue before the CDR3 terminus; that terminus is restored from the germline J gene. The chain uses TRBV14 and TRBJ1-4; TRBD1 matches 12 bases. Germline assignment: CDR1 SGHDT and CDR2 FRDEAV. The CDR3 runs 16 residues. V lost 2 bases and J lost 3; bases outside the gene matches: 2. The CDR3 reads CASSLGTGGANERLFF. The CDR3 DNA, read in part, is TGTGCCAGCAGTTTGGGGACAGGGGGCGCCAACGAAAGATTATTT.

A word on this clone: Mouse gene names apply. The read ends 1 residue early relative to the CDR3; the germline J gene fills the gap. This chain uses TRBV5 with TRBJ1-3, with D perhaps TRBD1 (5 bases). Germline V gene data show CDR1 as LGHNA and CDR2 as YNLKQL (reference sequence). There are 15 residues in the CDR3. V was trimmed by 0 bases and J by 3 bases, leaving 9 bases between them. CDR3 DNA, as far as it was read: TGTGCCAGCAGCCAAGATAATGGGGGTGGAAATACGCTCTAT. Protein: CASSQDNGGGNTLY. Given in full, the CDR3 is CASSQDNGGGNTLYF.

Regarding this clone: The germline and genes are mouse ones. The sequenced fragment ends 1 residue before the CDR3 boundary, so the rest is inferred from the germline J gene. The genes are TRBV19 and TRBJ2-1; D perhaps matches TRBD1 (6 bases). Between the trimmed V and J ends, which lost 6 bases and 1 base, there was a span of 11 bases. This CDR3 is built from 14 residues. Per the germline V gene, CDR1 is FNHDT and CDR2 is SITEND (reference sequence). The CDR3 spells CASTSGTNYAEQFF. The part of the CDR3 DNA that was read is TGTGCCAGCACCTCCGGGACAAACTATGCTGAGCAGTTC.

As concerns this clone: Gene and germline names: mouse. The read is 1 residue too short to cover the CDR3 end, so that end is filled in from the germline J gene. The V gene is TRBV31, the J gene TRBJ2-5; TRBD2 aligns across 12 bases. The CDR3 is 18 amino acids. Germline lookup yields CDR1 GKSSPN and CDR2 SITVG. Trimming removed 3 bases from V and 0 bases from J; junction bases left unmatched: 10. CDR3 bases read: TGTGCCTGGAGCCGAGGGGGGACTGGGGGGCTTAACCAAGACACCCAGTAC. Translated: CAWSRGGTGGLNQDTQY. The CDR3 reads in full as CAWSRGGTGGLNQDTQYF.

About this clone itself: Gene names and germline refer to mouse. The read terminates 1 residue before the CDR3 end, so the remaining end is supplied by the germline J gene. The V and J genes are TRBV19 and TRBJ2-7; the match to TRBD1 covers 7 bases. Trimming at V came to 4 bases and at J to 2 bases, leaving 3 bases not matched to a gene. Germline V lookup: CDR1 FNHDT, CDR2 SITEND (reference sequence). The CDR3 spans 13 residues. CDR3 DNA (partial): TGTGCCAGCAGTTCCGGGACAGCCTATGAACAGTAC. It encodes CASSSGTAYEQY. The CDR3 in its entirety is CASSSGTAYEQYF.

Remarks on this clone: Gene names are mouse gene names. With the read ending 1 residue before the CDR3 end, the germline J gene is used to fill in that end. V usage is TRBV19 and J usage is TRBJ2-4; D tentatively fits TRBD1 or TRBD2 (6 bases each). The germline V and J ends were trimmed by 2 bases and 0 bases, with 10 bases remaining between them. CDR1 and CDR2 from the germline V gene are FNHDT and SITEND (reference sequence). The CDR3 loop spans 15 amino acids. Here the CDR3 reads CASSMRGTSQNTLYF. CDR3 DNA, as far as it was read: TGTGCCAGCAGTATGAGGGGGACTAGTCAAAACACCTTGTAC. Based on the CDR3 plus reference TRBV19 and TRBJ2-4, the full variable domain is GGIITQTPKFLIGQEGQKLTLKCQQNFNHDTMYWYRQDSGKGLRLIYYSITENDLQKGDLSEGYDASREKKSSFSLTVTSAQKNEMAVFLCASSMRGTSQNTLYFGAGTRLSVL.

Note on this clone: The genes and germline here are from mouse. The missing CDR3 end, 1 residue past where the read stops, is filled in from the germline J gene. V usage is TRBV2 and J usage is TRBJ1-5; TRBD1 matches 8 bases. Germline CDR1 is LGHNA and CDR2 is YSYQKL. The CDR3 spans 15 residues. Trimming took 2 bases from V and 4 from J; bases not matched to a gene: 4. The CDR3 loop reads CASSQQGAQNQAPLF. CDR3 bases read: TGTGCCAGCAGCCAACAGGGGGCGCAGAACCAGGCTCCGCTT. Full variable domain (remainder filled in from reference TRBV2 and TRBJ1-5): DPKIIQKPKYLVAVTGSEKILICEQYLGHNAMYWYRQSAKKPLEFMFSYSYQKLMDNQTASSRFQPQSSKKNHLDLQITALKPDDSATYFCASSQQGAQNQAPLFGEGTRLSVL.

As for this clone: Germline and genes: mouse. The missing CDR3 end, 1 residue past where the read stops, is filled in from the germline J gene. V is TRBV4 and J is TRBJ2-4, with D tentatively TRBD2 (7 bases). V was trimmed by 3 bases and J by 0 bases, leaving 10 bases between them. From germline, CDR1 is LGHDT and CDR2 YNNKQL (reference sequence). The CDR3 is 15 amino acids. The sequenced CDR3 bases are TGTGCCAGCAGCTACTGGGGGCATAGTCAAAACACCTTGTAC. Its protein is CASSYWGHSQNTLY. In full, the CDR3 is CASSYWGHSQNTLYF.

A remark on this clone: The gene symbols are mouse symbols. CDR3 in amino acids: CASGTGGNSDYTF. CDR3 bases read: TGTGCCAGCGGGACAGGGGGCAACTCCGACTACACC. This chain links TRBV13-2 with TRBJ1-2, with TRBD1 identical over 10 bases. The observed sequence ends 1 residue before the CDR3 terminus, with the missing tail filled in from the germline J gene. V lost 5 bases, J lost 2 bases, and 0 bases stayed unmatched. The CDR3 spans 13 residues. From germline, CDR1 is NNHNN and CDR2 SYGAGS (reference sequence).